This T cell receptor (beta chain) was identified in a study of blood T cell repertoires in COVID-19. Study context: The United States, Italy and Spain supplied acute and convalescent COVID-19 samples. T cells, B-cell-depleted T cells, or PBMCs supplied cDNA or gDNA.

V lost 2 bases to trimming and J lost 9 bases; unmatched junction nucleotides: 7. Germline V gene sequence: CDR1 MNHEY, CDR2 SVGAGI. The CDR3 loop spans 14 amino acids. In the original analysis: Reference gene primer amplification in the assay estimated nucleated cell counts. Data came from immunoSEQ multiplex PCR; TCRdb stores just in-frame clones and leaves some out. V and J calls and clone size are those listed in that table; D and trimming were worked out from the DNA. The sample lists approximately 100,000 clones, over 70% occurring once. Sequenced: peripheral blood. This clonotype was sampled from a man in his fifties with acute or convalescent COVID-19. The chain employs TRBV6-5 and TRBJ2-1, with 7 bases identical to TRBD2. The CDR3: CASSYVETGGEQFF. Here the CDR3 DNA reads TGTGCCAGCAGTTACGTGGAGACGGGAGGTGAGCAGTTCTTC.